This paragraph reports one T cell receptor (beta chain). Antigen: not known. The record originates from a study of T-cell reconstitution after alpha-beta-depleted transplantation in children. Broader study findings: Certain patients had high TCRbeta diversity at day 60, and it came from recipient T cells and thymic progenitors that survived. Several hundred expanded graft clones reportedly were the source of alpha-beta T cells about two months after transplant.

Unique molecular identifiers featured in how the TCRbeta library was prepared. TCRdb reprocessed the PCR reads via MiXCR and lists one record per CDR3 protein. The sample lists under 400,000 distinct CDR3 sequences; around 20% were seen once. The V end was cut by 5 bases, the J end by 0 bases, with 11 bases between. This CDR3 is 15 amino acids long. Germline lookup yields CDR1 MNHNS and CDR2 SASEGT. This chain uses TRBV6-1 with TRBJ2-1, with D possibly TRBD2 on 6 matching bases. The receptor comes from a male patient between 5 and 17 years old who had a stem cell transplant for acute lymphoblastic leukemia, so the T cells may come from the graft donor. Sequences were derived from PBMCs, mostly from graft donor cells, sampled 180 days after TCRalphabeta/CD19-depleted stem cell transplant. The CDR3 region has the DNA TGTGCCAGCAGTCTTAGCGGATACTCCTACAATGAGCAGTTCTTC. Translating gives CASSLSGYSYNEQFF.